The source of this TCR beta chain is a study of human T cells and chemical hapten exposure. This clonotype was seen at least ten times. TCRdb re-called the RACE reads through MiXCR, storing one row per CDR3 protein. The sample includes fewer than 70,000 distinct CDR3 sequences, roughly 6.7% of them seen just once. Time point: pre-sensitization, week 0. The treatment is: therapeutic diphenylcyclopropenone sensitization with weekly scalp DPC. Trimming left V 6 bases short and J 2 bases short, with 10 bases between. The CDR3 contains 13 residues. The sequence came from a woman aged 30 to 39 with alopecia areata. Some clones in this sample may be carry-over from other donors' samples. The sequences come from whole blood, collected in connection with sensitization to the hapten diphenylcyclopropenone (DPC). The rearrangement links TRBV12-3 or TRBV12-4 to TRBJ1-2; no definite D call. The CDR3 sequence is CASSPRENYGYTF. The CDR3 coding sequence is TGTGCCAGCAGCCCCCGGGAGAACTATGGCTACACCTTC.